Below are 7 T cell receptor beta chains sequenced from a single sample in a study of cytomegalovirus exposure and HLA in healthy donors. The PCR used 60 Vbeta and 13 Jbeta primers. TCRdb's table, derived via immunoSEQ multiplex PCR, lists solely in-frame clones and lacks some. In the table there are about 130,000 clones, more than 75% of which are singletons. Sequencing used PBMCs. Receptor source: a woman in her forties or fifties in good health and CMV-seropositive.

The chain has TRBV5-1 and TRBJ2-7, with TRBD1 as a possible D gene (6 bases). The CDR3 length is 18 residues. V lost 4 bases to trimming and J lost 4 bases, with 27 bases between them. Germline lookup yields CDR1 SGHRS and CDR2 YFSETQ. CDR3 protein: CASSPRGQGDTPPYEQYF. CDR3 DNA sequence: TGCGCCAGCAGCCCCAGGGGCCAAGGAGATACCCCTCCTTACGAGCAGTACTTC.

The V call is TRBV2, the J call TRBJ2-5; D uncertain. Trimming removed 8 bases from V and 4 bases from J, with 5 bases in between. Germline values: CDR1 SNHLY, CDR2 FYNNEI. This CDR3 is 10 amino acids long. The CDR3 protein is CASSRETQYF. CDR3 DNA: TGTGCCAGCTCTCGAGAGACCCAGTACTTC.

This clone was found a few times. V and J are TRBV2 and TRBJ1-1; tentative D call: TRBD1 (6 bases). The CDR3 extends over 13 amino acids. The germline V and J ends were trimmed by 6 bases and 8 bases, with 16 bases remaining between them. CDR1 SNHLY and CDR2 FYNNEI come from the germline V gene. As DNA, the CDR3 is TGTGCCAGCAGCGACACAGGGTCTGTAGAAGCTTTCTTT. It translates to CASSDTGSVEAFF.

The chain recombines TRBV6-5 with TRBJ1-2; D is uncertain. CDR1 is MNHEY, CDR2 SVGAGI, per germline. The CDR3 length is 15 residues. V was shortened by 2 bases and J by 8 bases, with 18 bases between the two germline ends. CDR3 nucleotide sequence: TGTGCCAGCAGTTACAGCGGGGAACTTACTTTGGGCTACACCTTC. This encodes CASSYSGELTLGYTF.

Worth noting for this clone: An end of the junction differs from the germline gene, which may be a read error. V usage is TRBV4-2 and J usage is TRBJ2-1, with TRBD2 identical over 7 bases. CDR1 LGHNA and CDR2 YNFKEQ come from the germline V gene. This CDR3 spans 13 amino acids. CDR3 coding DNA: TGTGCCAGCAGCCAAGGGGTAGCGGGCGACGTAGTCTTC. Its protein is CASSQGVAGDVVF.

This chain uses TRBV15 with TRBJ2-1; TRBD1 matches 11 bases. The trim removed 1 base at V and 4 bases at J, leaving 0 bases unmatched. Germline V gene data show CDR1 as LNHNV and CDR2 as YYDKDF (reference sequence). The CDR3 covers 15 residues. The CDR3 nucleotides are TGTGCCACCAGCAGAGGGGACAGGGGGTACAATGAGCAGTTCTTC. Amino acid sequence: CATSRGDRGYNEQFF.

V is TRBV6-1 and J is TRBJ1-1, with TRBD1 identical over 7 bases. This CDR3 is 14 amino acids long. CDR1 MNHNS and CDR2 SASEGT come from the germline V gene. V was pared by 7 bases and J by 0 bases, with 5 bases of the junction left unmatched. The CDR3 loop reads CASNRQGLNTEAFF. CDR3 coding DNA: TGTGCCAGCAATCGACAGGGACTGAACACTGAAGCTTTCTTT.